This T cell receptor (beta chain) was identified during a study of OX40 agonist ivuxolimab in advanced cancers. The germline gives CDR1 MNHNS, CDR2 SASEGT. The CDR3 length is 13 residues. The repertoire was sequenced with immunoSEQ multiplex PCR; TCRdb's copy has only in-frame clones and lacks some. Of 50,000 to 85,000 clones detected, 85% appear once; the ten largest clones hold approximately 4%. This TCR derives from an adult with an advanced solid tumor such as melanoma, head and neck, liver or kidney cancer. The chain links TRBV6-1 to TRBJ2-7; 7 bases are a match to TRBD1. The source material was CD4+ or CD8+ T cells sorted from blood, sampled in a trial of the OX40 agonist ivuxolimab. The CDR3 protein is CAVGKTGVYEQYF. CDR3 nucleotides: TGTGCTGTGGGAAAAACAGGGGTCTACGAGCAGTACTTC.